This record looks at one T cell receptor (beta chain) sequence and its context. What it binds is not known. The time point was: baseline, week 1 (first vaccination visit). The treatment is: pre-vaccination baseline after standard-of-care therapy. This specimen comes from a study of a mutant IDH1 vaccine in newly diagnosed glioma. Study background: Former treatment meant radiotherapy, temozolomide, or both; the majority had gotten both. Whole-study findings and limits: Top peripheral T cell clonotype shifts appeared unrelated to pseudoprogression.

Profiled with immunoSEQ multiplex PCR; TCRdb holds only in-frame clones, not every one. The sample has 70,000 to 100,000 clones; roughly 87% are singletons. Germline V gene sequence: CDR1 MGHRA, CDR2 YSYEKL. This CDR3 comprises 18 residues. Trimming pared 0 bases from V and 1 base from J, leaving 19 bases between. The receptor's source is a man aged 40-55 years with glioma. Some clones in this sample may be carry-over from other donors' samples. The chain carries TRBV4-1 and TRBJ2-7, with unresolved D. Source: PBMCs, taken from a glioma patient treated with radiotherapy, temozolomide or both. The CDR3 region has the DNA TGCGCCAGCAGCCAAGAGCATAACGCCGATGGATGGTCCTACGAGCAGTACTTC. Residues: CASSQEHNADGWSYEQYF.